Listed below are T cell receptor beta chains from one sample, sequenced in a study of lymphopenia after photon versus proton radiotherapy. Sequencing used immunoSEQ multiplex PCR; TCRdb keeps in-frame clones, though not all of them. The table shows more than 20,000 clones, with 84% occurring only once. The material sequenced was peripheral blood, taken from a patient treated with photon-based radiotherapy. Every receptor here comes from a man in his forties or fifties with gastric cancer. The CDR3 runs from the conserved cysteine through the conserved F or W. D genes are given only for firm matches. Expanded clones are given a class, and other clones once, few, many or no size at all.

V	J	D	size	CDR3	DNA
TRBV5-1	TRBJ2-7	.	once	CASSLGLGVRIF	TGCGCCAGCAGCTTGGGTCTTGGGGTTCGAATCTTC
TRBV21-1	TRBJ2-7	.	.	CASRKITIPGQGAWKDSYEQYF	TGTGCCAGCAGGAAAATTACGATACCGGGACAGGGGGCTTGGAAAGACTCCTACGAGCAGTACTTC
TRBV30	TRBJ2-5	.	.	CAWSVYWTGVVETQYF	TGTGCCTGGAGTGTTTATTGGACGGGAGTAGTAGAGACCCAGTACTTC
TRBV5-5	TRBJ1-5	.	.	CASSLEGFGNQPQHF	TGTGCCAGCAGCTTGGAAGGTTTTGGCAATCAGCCCCAGCATTTT
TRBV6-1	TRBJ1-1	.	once	CASSDWQGVTEAFF	TGTGCCAGCAGTGACTGGCAGGGAGTTACTGAAGCTTTCTTT
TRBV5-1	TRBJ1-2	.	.	CASSLAQGSYGYTF	TGCGCCAGCAGCTTGGCACAGGGAAGCTATGGCTACACCTTC
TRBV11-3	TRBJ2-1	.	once	CASSLEGPANEQFF	TGTGCCAGCAGCTTAGAGGGTCCCGCCAATGAGCAGTTCTTC
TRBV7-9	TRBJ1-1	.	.	CASSPYNNPGAFF	TGTGCCAGCAGCCCCTATAATAATCCCGGGGCTTTCTTT
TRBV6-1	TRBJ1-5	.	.	CASSADLANQPQHF	TGTGCCAGCAGTGCAGACCTCGCTAATCAGCCCCAGCATTTT
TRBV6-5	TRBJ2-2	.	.	CASSYEGLSGELFF	TGTGCCAGCAGTTACGAGGGGCTCTCCGGGGAGCTGTTTTTT